Each of the 18 T cell receptor beta chains below was sequenced from the same sample in a study of siplizumab effects on memory and regulatory T cells. Method: immunoSEQ multiplex PCR; TCRdb's copy keeps in-frame clones and lacks some. The sample has roughly 100,000 clones, 90% to 95% seen once. Material: CD4+ T cells sorted from blood. The receptors come from a human donor in good health.

The chain uses TRBV27 and TRBJ2-1; D is possibly TRBD2 (6 bases). Deletions cut 3 bases from V and 2 bases from J, with 17 bases between. The CDR3 extends over 17 amino acids. CDR1 and CDR2 from the germline V gene are MNHEY and SMNVEV (reference sequence). CDR3 amino acids: CASSFSPGSRPYNEQFF. DNA for the CDR3: TGTGCCAGCAGTTTTAGTCCCGGGAGTAGACCCTACAATGAGCAGTTCTTC.

The chain couples TRBV19 to TRBJ1-4; no clear D gene. Germline-derived CDR1 and CDR2 are LNHDA and SQIVND (reference sequence). V was shortened by 3 bases and J by 7 bases, with 9 bases between the two germline ends. The length of the CDR3 is 13 residues. The CDR3, as DNA: TGTGCCAGTAGTATGTCTTGGCGTGAAAAACTGTTTTTT. Amino acid sequence: CASSMSWREKLFF.

This chain uses TRBV7-9 with TRBJ1-4, with a tentative D call TRBD1 (5 bases). The CDR3 sequence is 17 residues long. With 1 base removed from V and 8 bases from J, the gap between germline ends came to 20 bases. CDR1 SEHNR and CDR2 FQNEAQ come from the germline V gene (reference sequence). The DNA of the CDR3 is TGTGCCAGCAGCTTAGTTCAGTCCCCCATAGGGGTGGAAAAACTGTTTTTT. The encoded protein is CASSLVQSPIGVEKLFF.

This rearrangement joins TRBV28 to TRBJ1-1; D call uncertain. Germline lookup yields CDR1 MDHEN and CDR2 SYDVKM. V was clipped by 3 bases and J by 8 bases, with 10 bases between them. This CDR3 contains 12 residues. The CDR3 loop reads CASSFFAREAFF. The CDR3, as DNA: TGTGCCAGCAGTTTTTTCGCCCGGGAAGCTTTCTTT.

The rearrangement uses TRBV28 and TRBJ1-5; 7 bases match TRBD1. Germline CDR1 MDHEN, CDR2 SYDVKM. The junction had 14 bases not matched to a gene; V was cut back by 5 bases and J by 7 bases. The CDR3 is 16 amino acids. CDR3 amino acids: CASSPRRQGWGQPQHF. The CDR3 DNA sequence: TGTGCCAGCAGTCCCCGTCGACAGGGATGGGGACAGCCCCAGCATTTT.

V gene TRBV2 combines with J gene TRBJ2-5, with D tentatively TRBD2 (6 bases). V was trimmed by 6 bases and J by 4 bases, leaving 18 bases between them. The germline V gene encodes CDR1 SNHLY and CDR2 FYNNEI. The CDR3 is made up of 15 amino acids. CDR3 in DNA: TGTGCCAGCAGCTATGGACTATCTAAGGGAGAGACCCAGTACTTC. Amino acid sequence: CASSYGLSKGETQYF.

V is TRBV7-3 and J is TRBJ1-3; perhaps TRBD1 as D (5 bases). The CDR3 totals 15 residues. Germline values: CDR1 SGHTA, CDR2 FQGTGA. V gave up 0 bases and J gave up 2 bases, with 8 bases separating them. CDR3 loop: CASSLTAGAGNTIYF. The CDR3 DNA reads as TGTGCCAGCAGCTTAACAGCGGGGGCTGGAAACACCATATATTTT.

The rearrangement joins TRBV11-3 to TRBJ1-1; D not resolved. The CDR3 covers 13 residues. With 5 bases removed from V and 5 bases from J, the gap between germline ends came to 12 bases. Germline assignment: CDR1 SGHNT and CDR2 YENEEA. In DNA, the CDR3 is TGTGCCAGCAGCGAATTCTTTGAGACTGAAGCTTTCTTT. It translates to CASSEFFETEAFF. The full variable domain, in which reference TRBV11-3 and TRBJ1-1 provide the parts outside the CDR3, is EAGVVQSPRYKIIEKKQPVAFWCNPISGHNTLYWYLQNLGQGPELLIRYENEEAVDDSQLPKDRFSAERLKGVDSTLKIQPAELGDSAVYLCASSEFFETEAFFGQGTRLTVV.

The rearrangement joins TRBV7-8 to TRBJ1-5; D is uncertain. V shed 4 bases and J shed 3 bases, with 16 bases lying between them. This CDR3 region has 16 residues. Germline V lookup: CDR1 SGHVS, CDR2 FQNEAQ. The CDR3 is CASSSEGSSVNQPQHF. In nucleotides, the CDR3 is TGTGCCAGCAGCTCGGAAGGGTCCTCGGTCAATCAGCCCCAGCATTTT.

This clone was recorded only once. V is TRBV7-7 and J is TRBJ2-1; TRBD1 or TRBD2 may be the D gene (5 bases each). The germline V gene has CDR1 SSHAT and CDR2 FNYEAQ (reference sequence). Trimming left V 2 bases short and J 4 bases short, with 21 bases between. This CDR3 is built from 18 residues. This CDR3 is CASSLNQSLRGAYNEQFF. The CDR3 DNA reads TGTGCCAGCAGCTTAAATCAGTCCCTCCGAGGGGCTTACAATGAGCAGTTCTTC.

The chain links TRBV9 to TRBJ2-7; D ambiguous. The CDR3 length is 14 residues. The germline V gene has CDR1 SGDLS and CDR2 YYNGEE. Trimming removed 4 bases from V and 0 bases from J, with 11 bases in between. In DNA, the CDR3 is TGTGCCAGCAGCTTTGACACCCACTCCTACGAGCAGTACTTC. It codes for CASSFDTHSYEQYF.

This clone was observed a few times. This sequence joins TRBV30 and TRBJ2-7; TRBD1 is a possible D gene (6 bases). The germline gives CDR1 GTSNPN, CDR2 SVGIG (reference sequence). Trimming shortened V by 1 base and J by 3 bases, and 10 bases separated the two germline ends. This CDR3 is 13 amino acids long. CDR3 sequence (DNA): TGTGCCTGGAGTGCGGGACAAGACTACGAGCAGTACTTC. Translating gives CAWSAGQDYEQYF.

This rearrangement joins TRBV28 to TRBJ2-6, with D possibly being TRBD1 (6 bases). CDR3 length equals 16 residues. CDR1 and CDR2 (germline): MDHEN, SYDVKM. Trimming left V 5 bases short and J 1 base short, with 12 bases between. The chain's CDR3 is CASSQTTGSGANVLTF. The CDR3 region has the DNA TGTGCCAGCAGTCAAACGACAGGATCTGGGGCCAACGTCCTGACTTTC.

V gene TRBV2 combines with J gene TRBJ1-1; unclear D gene. This CDR3 has 13 amino acids. Trimming took 2 bases from V and 4 from J, leaving 8 bases between them. Germline lookup yields CDR1 SNHLY and CDR2 FYNNEI. CDR3 protein: CASSEMVVTEAFF. The CDR3 DNA follows: TGTGCCAGCAGTGAAATGGTTGTCACTGAAGCTTTCTTT.

J is TRBJ2-7 and V is TRBV5-1, with D possibly called TRBD1 or TRBD2 (5 bases each). CDR1 and CDR2 from the germline V gene are SGHRS and YFSETQ. The CDR3 is 14 amino acids. The germline V and J ends were trimmed by 4 bases and 5 bases, with 16 bases remaining between them. For the CDR3, the DNA is TGCGCCAGCAGCAACGGACTGTTGGGGGACGAGCAGTACTTC. Residues: CASSNGLLGDEQYF.

The chain couples TRBV28 to TRBJ1-2; 7 bases match TRBD1. The CDR3 contains 14 residues. The germline gives CDR1 MDHEN, CDR2 SYDVKM. V gave up 7 bases and J gave up 8 bases; unmatched junction bases: 13. Here the CDR3 reads CASKSGGPLWGYTF. DNA of the CDR3: TGTGCCAGCAAATCAGGGGGACCGCTCTGGGGCTACACCTTC.

This clone was counted a few times. V gene TRBV7-2 combines with J gene TRBJ2-1; 11 bases align to TRBD2. The CDR3 length is 15 residues. V lost 6 bases to trimming and J lost 12 bases; unmatched junction nucleotides: 13. Germline V lookup: CDR1 SGHTA, CDR2 FQGNSA. CDR3 nucleotide sequence: TGTGCCAGCAGTACTACTAGCGGGAGCAAGTTGGGGCAGTTCTTC. Encoded protein: CASSTTSGSKLGQFF.

The chain couples TRBV19 to TRBJ1-5; D gene uncertain. The V and J ends lost 5 bases and 0 bases respectively, with 11 bases between them. The V gene's germline CDR1 is LNHDA and CDR2 SQIVND (reference sequence). This CDR3 is 15 amino acids long. The DNA of the CDR3 is TGTGCCAGTAGTGCCCGACCCGATAGCAATCAGCCCCAGCATTTT. Translation: CASSARPDSNQPQHF.